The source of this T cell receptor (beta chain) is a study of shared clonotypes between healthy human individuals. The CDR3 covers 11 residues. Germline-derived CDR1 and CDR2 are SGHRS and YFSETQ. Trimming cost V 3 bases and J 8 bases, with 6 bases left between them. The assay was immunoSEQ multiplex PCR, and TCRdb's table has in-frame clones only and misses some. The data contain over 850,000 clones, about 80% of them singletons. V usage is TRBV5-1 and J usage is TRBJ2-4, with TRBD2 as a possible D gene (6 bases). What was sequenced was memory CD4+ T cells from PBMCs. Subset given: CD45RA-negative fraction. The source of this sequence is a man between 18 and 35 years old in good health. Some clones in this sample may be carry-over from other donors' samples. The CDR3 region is CASSWGDIQYF. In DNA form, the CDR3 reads TGCGCCAGCAGCTGGGGGGACATTCAGTACTTC.